This TCR beta chain comes out of a study of T cells in Graves' hyperthyroidism and ophthalmopathy. This clonotype occurred a few times. Trimming left V 7 bases short and J 7 bases short, with 15 bases between. The germline V gene encodes CDR1 SGDLS and CDR2 YYNGEE. The CDR3 is 13 amino acids. From RNA transcripts, TCR beta CDR3 regions were amplified. The HTBI primer set drove a first-round RT-PCR of the TCR CDR3. TCRdb passed the multiplex PCR reads through MiXCR, listing each CDR3 protein once. The table lists around 520,000 distinct CDR3 sequences, roughly 14% of them singletons. Sequencing input: blood. This clonotype was obtained from a woman younger than 30 with Graves' hyperthyroidism. The rearrangement links TRBV9 to TRBJ2-1; D might be TRBD1 (5 bases). The CDR3 bases are TGTGCCAGCGCCAAGGGGCCCCTTAATGAGCAGTTCTTC. Translated: CASAKGPLNEQFF.